A selection of T cell receptor beta chains follows, all from one sample in a study of early T cells in non-severe SARS-CoV-2 infection. TCRdb recomputed calls from the 5' RACE reads with MiXCR, one row per CDR3 protein. The sample includes tens of thousands of distinct CDR3 sequences, roughly 9.3% of them seen just once. Sequencing input: whole blood. These receptors were collected from an adult who was a healthcare worker with PCR-confirmed SARS-CoV-2 infection or an uninfected control (not recorded which). The CDR3 runs from the conserved cysteine through the conserved F or W. Clone sizes are given selectively: once, few, many, or a class where the clone is expanded.

v_call,clone_size,j_call,cdr3_aa
TRBV18,many,TRBJ1-3,CATIIQGSGNTIYF
TRBV4-2,-,TRBJ2-5,CVSSQARQAFQETQYF
TRBV4-1,-,TRBJ2-1,CASSQDLPPLAGGYNEQFF
TRBV7-2,many,TRBJ2-3,CASSSGGDTQYF
TRBV18,many,TRBJ2-5,CASSPGLAGAETQYF
TRBV7-3,many,TRBJ2-2,CASSLTGTGELFF
TRBV6-5,many,TRBJ2-7,CASREGTPGYEQYF
TRBV5-4,many,TRBJ2-7,CASSSRQGLLGQYF
TRBV5-6,-,TRBJ1-3,CASSTGQGSATIYF
TRBV5-6,-,TRBJ1-2,CASSQENYGYTF
TRBV5-1,-,TRBJ2-1,CASTADSGVGDEQFF
TRBV4-1,-,TRBJ2-3,CASSQDEREGGDTQYF
TRBV15,few,TRBJ1-1,CATSSPGTGVRNTEAFF
TRBV11-3,many,TRBJ2-1,CASSPRASGGLNEQFF
TRBV12-3/TRBV12-4,many,TRBJ1-3,CASSQITGNTIYF
TRBV27,many,TRBJ2-7,CASSFTDTSYEQYF
TRBV30,many,TRBJ2-3,CAWSVYRTGLGRDTQYF
TRBV6-1,many,TRBJ2-5,CASSERGEETQYF
TRBV6-1,few,TRBJ2-2,CASPTDTGELFF
TRBV5-1,few,TRBJ1-2,CASSLESGPYGYTF
TRBV7-2,many,TRBJ2-5,CASSLQGVQETQYF
TRBV27,many,TRBJ2-7,CASSLGDVGEQYF
TRBV7-2,many,TRBJ2-7,CASSFMGQGAYEQYF
TRBV7-6,few,TRBJ2-1,CASSLGYGAYNEQFF
TRBV12-3/TRBV12-4,many,TRBJ1-1,CASSYAGAYTEAFF
TRBV7-9,-,TRBJ2-1,CASSPPSGGGNEQFF
TRBV3-1,-,TRBJ2-3,CACSQGGPAGGDTQYF
TRBV5-1,many,TRBJ1-4,CASSLLGQPVEKLFF
TRBV2,many,TRBJ2-1,CASRPGSLVGEQFF
TRBV19,many,TRBJ1-5,CASTGRSASNQPQHF
TRBV15,many,TRBJ2-1,CATSTYGTHNEQFF
TRBV6-2/TRBV6-3,many,TRBJ2-4,CASSPSGGANIQYF
TRBV5-4,many,TRBJ1-3,CASSRTGDENTIYF
TRBV9,many,TRBJ1-2,CASSANREALDGYTF
TRBV7-9,-,TRBJ2-1,CASSLAQGGGEQFF
TRBV10-1,few,TRBJ2-3,CASSESPGQTDTQYF
TRBV29-1,many,TRBJ1-1,CSAHGDGNTEAFF
TRBV7-7,many,TRBJ2-6,CAIGTSEYSGANVLTF
TRBV5-4,few,TRBJ2-7,CASSSPGQGLYEQYF
TRBV5-3,-,TRBJ2-7,CARSIPRPGQTYEQYF
TRBV7-2,many,TRBJ1-4,CASSIRQGRSEKLFF
TRBV11-2,many,TRBJ1-1,CASSLAGGDTEAFF
TRBV7-6,many,TRBJ2-6,CASSLAPSGANVLTF
TRBV30,many,TRBJ1-4,CAWSSTGRDEKLFF
TRBV2,few,TRBJ2-2,CASRVDTNTGELFF
TRBV7-8,many,TRBJ2-1,CASSLGAFGAGTLSLF
TRBV7-9,many,TRBJ1-6,CASSLAGREGTPLHF
TRBV7-2,few,TRBJ2-7,CASSGGPQNEQYF
TRBV29-1,few,TRBJ1-1,CSVYLGGTEAFF
TRBV20-1,many,TRBJ2-5,CSALNPDGGAETQYF
TRBV5-1,-,TRBJ2-7,CASSLRTGTGTHEQYF
TRBV11-2,many,TRBJ2-1,CASSSTSGGAPEQFF
TRBV5-1,many,TRBJ1-6,CASSPGHEGNSPLHF
TRBV12-3/TRBV12-4,many,TRBJ1-4,CASSKGTSEKLFF
TRBV2,many,TRBJ2-3,CASTYGTGGGDTQYF
TRBV15,many,TRBJ1-1,CATSRRAENTEAFF
TRBV14,many,TRBJ1-6,CASSQDTGAGPNSPLHF